These 14 T cell receptor beta chains were all obtained from the same sample, sequenced in a study of tumor-infiltrating lymphocytes in primary liver carcinoma. Total RNA amounting to around 530 ng was the source from which TCR beta cDNA was made with a constant-region primer. The TCR beta library was amplified through three nested multiplex PCR rounds in a modified ARM-PCR procedure. Forward primers for TRBV1-TRBV30 and a C-beta reverse primer served the first two PCR rounds, at approximately 10 cycles each. MiXCR was run by TCRdb on the multiplex PCR reads, yielding one entry per CDR3 protein. The sample comprises roughly 55,000 distinct CDR3 sequences, over 65% of which are singletons, and roughly 60% rests with the top ten. It was from around 18-30 mg of unsorted bulk tissue that RNA and DNA were co-extracted. The source material was liver tumor tissue from sampling region 2. Noted subset: tumor region T2, inferior pole. These receptors were taken from a man between 40 and 49 years old with primary liver carcinoma and hepatitis B virus infection.

For this clonotype: At one end the junction does not follow the germline gene, possibly because of a read error. This sequence joins TRBV4-1 and TRBJ1-6; D not resolved. The V gene's germline CDR1 is MGHRA and CDR2 YSYEKL. The CDR3 sequence is 15 residues long. CDR3 in DNA: TGTGCCAGCAGCCAAGGAGTGGGTCATAATTCACCCCTCCACTTT. Its protein is CASSQGVGHNSPLHF.

The sample holds a few counts of this clonotype. The chain recombines TRBV28 with TRBJ2-1; D is uncertain. Trimming pared 4 bases from V and 4 bases from J, leaving 14 bases between. CDR1 is MDHEN and CDR2 is SYDVKM in the germline V gene. The CDR3 is made up of 15 amino acids. The CDR3 DNA reads as TGTGCCAGCAGTTCTCAGTTGATCCATTACAATGAGCAGTTCTTC. Its translation is CASSSQLIHYNEQFF.

Concerning this clonotype itself: One junction end does not reproduce the germline sequence, and a read error may be involved. The V and J genes are TRBV4-3 and TRBJ2-1; possible D gene TRBD2, 6 bases. The CDR3 runs 16 residues. Germline CDR1 reads LGHNA; CDR2 reads YSLEER. The CDR3 DNA reads as TGCGCCGGCAGCCAAGACGCGGGAAGCTCCTACAATGAGCAGTTCTTC. Amino acid sequence: CAGSQDAGSSYNEQFF.

Worth noting for this clonotype: Compared with germline, one end of the junction differs, possibly owing to a read error. The chain employs TRBV6-1 and TRBJ2-2, with D perhaps assigned TRBD1 or TRBD2 (6 bases each). The CDR3 length is 14 residues. Germline V gives CDR1 MNHNS, CDR2 SASEGT. The CDR3 DNA sequence: TGTGCCAGGAGTGGGAGGACAGACACGGGGGAGCTGTTTTTT. Amino acids: CARSGRTDTGELFF.

V gene TRBV6-1 combines with J gene TRBJ2-1; 7 bases fit TRBD2. The CDR3 contains 14 residues. The V and J ends lost 11 bases and 6 bases, in that order; junction bases with no gene match: 13. In germline, CDR1 is MNHNS, CDR2 SASEGT. The CDR3 DNA follows: TGTGCCCGCTGGTCCGGGAGGACCGTCAATGAGCAGTTCTTC. Protein: CARWSGRTVNEQFF.

Of note for this clonotype: The junction departs from germline at one end; a sequencing error may be responsible. V is TRBV28 and J is TRBJ1-5; D is uncertain. This CDR3 is built from 15 residues. Per the germline V gene, CDR1 is MDHEN and CDR2 is SYDVKM. The CDR3, as DNA: TGTGGCAGCAGCACCGGCAGTTGGGGAAATCAGCCCCAGCATTTT. Encoded protein: CGSSTGSWGNQPQHF.

This sequence joins TRBV10-1 and TRBJ2-3; D remains ambiguous. The CDR3 runs 15 residues. The V end lost 3 bases, the J end lost 1 base, and 11 bases lay between the germline ends. CDR1 is WNHNN and CDR2 is SYGVQD in the germline V gene (reference sequence). CDR3 in DNA: TGCGCCAGCAGTGAATCCGGAGTATGCACAGATACGCAGTATTTT. Protein: CASSESGVCTDTQYF.

To note about this clonotype: A much larger clone sits a single nucleotide away, making a read error possible. The chain recombines TRBV5-1 with TRBJ2-3, with 12 bases matching TRBD2. The J segment lost 7 bases and the V segment lost 2 bases, leaving 11 bases of the junction unmatched. There are 17 residues in the CDR3. CDR1 SGHRS and CDR2 YFSETQ come from the germline V gene. CDR3 nucleotide sequence: TGCGCCAGCAGCTTTATGCTAGCGGGAGGGCCGACAAATACGCAGTATTTT. It specifies CASSFMLAGGPTNTQYF.

This clonotype was counted at least ten times. The rearrangement links TRBV12-3 or TRBV12-4 to TRBJ2-7; weak D call: TRBD1 (5 bases). The ends were cut back, 3 bases at V and 5 bases at J, with 14 bases in the middle. This CDR3 is built from 14 residues. CDR3 nucleotide sequence: TGTGCCAGCAGTTTTCGGCAGGGTAAGGACGAGCAGTACTTC. Translating it yields CASSFRQGKDEQYF.

This clonotype was picked up one time. The chain combines TRBV21-1 with TRBJ1-4. TRBV21-1 is classified as a pseudogene. This CDR3 region has 19 residues. As DNA, the CDR3 is TGTGCCATCAGCAAAGTCGTGGTATGGCGGGATTTCGTAGGTGAAAAACTGTTTTTT. It specifies CAISKVVVWRDFVGEKLFF.

In regard to this clonotype: The junction does not match germline at one end; this may be a read error. The rearrangement uses TRBV11-2 and TRBJ2-5; D may be TRBD1 or TRBD2 (5 bases each). Germline V gene data show CDR1 as SGHAT and CDR2 as FQNNGV. The length of the CDR3 is 16 residues. In nucleotides, the CDR3 is TGTGCCAGCAGTCAAACTCCTTGCGAGGGGAAAGAGGCCCAGTACTTC. Residues: CASSQTPCEGKEAQYF.

A note on this clonotype: This clone may be a read error of a much larger clone one base away. The CDR3 region is CVSSHAVAGELFF. For the CDR3, the DNA is TGCGTCAGCAGCCACGCCGTAGCCGGGGAGCTGTTTTTT. This chain joins TRBV4-1 and TRBJ2-2; D gene uncertain. Germline-derived CDR1 and CDR2 are MGHRA and YSYEKL. The CDR3 is made up of 13 amino acids.

Comments on this clonotype: Sequence at one end of the junction differs from germline and may be a read error. The genes are TRBV11-2 and TRBJ2-5; 8 positions agree with TRBD2. The CDR3 is 16 residues long. Germline CDR1 reads SGHAT; CDR2 reads FQNNGV. The DNA for the CDR3 is TGTGCCGGCAACCAAAGTCCTGGCGGGGGGAAAGAGACCCAATACTTC. Translating it yields CAGNQSPGGGKETQYF.

This clonotype was observed a handful of times. A much larger clone differs by one base, so this may be a read error. This chain connects TRBV6-6 to TRBJ1-1, with 10 bases fitting TRBD1. This CDR3 comprises 14 residues. Germline V gives CDR1 MNHNY, CDR2 SVGAGI (reference sequence). V shed 8 bases, J shed 5 bases, and the junction held 8 bases outside the gene matches. CDR3 nucleotides: TGTGCCAGCTGTGGGACAGGGGTAAGGACTGAAGCTTTCTTT. Translating gives CASCGTGVRTEAFF.